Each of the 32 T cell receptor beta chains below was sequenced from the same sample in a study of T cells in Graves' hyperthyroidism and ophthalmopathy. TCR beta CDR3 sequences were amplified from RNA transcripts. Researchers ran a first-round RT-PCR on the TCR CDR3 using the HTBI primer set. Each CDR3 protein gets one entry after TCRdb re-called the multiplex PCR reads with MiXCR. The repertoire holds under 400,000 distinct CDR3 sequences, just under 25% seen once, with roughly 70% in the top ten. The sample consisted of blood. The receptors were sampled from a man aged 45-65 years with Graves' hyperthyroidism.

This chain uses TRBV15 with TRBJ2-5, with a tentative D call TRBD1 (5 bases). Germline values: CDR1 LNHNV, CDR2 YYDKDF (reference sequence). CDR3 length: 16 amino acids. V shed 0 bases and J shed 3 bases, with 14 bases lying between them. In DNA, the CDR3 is TGTGCCACCAGCAGAGAAACCTCAGGGTCCGAAGAGACCCAGTACTTC. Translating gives CATSRETSGSEETQYF.

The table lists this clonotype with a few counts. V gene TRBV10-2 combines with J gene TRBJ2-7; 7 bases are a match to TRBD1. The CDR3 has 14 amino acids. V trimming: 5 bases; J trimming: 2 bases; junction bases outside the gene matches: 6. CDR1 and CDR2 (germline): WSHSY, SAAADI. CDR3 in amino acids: CASSLTGTAYEQYF. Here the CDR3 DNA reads TGCGCCAGCAGTCTAACCGGGACAGCCTACGAGCAGTACTTC.

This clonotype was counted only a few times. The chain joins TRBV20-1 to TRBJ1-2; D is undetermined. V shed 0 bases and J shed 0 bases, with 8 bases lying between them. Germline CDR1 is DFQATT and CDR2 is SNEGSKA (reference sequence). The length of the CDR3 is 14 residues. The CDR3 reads CSARDGSSNYGYTF. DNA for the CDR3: TGCAGTGCTAGAGATGGCAGCTCTAACTATGGCTACACCTTC.

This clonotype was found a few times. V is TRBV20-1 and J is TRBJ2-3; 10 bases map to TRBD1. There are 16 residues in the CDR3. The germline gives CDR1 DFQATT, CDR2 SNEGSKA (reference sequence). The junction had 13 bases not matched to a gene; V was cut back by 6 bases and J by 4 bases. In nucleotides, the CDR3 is TGCAGTGCCCCGAAAGCCGGGACAGGGGTTGCAGATACGCAGTATTTT. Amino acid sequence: CSAPKAGTGVADTQYF.

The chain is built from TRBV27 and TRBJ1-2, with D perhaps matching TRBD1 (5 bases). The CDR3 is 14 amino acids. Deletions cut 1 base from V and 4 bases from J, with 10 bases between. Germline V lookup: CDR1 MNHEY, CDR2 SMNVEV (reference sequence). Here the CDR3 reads CASSLYAGAYGYTF. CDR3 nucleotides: TGTGCCAGCAGTTTATATGCTGGGGCCTATGGCTACACCTTC.

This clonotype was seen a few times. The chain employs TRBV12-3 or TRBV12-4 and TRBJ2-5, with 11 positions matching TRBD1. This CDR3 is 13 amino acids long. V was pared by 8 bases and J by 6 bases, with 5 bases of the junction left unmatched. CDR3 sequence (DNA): TGTGCCAGCGGACAGGGGGCATCACAGACCCAGTACTTC. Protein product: CASGQGASQTQYF.

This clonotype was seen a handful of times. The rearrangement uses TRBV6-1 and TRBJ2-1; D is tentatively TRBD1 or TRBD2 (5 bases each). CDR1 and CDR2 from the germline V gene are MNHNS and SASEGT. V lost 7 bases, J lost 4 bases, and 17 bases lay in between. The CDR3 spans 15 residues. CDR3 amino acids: CASTERQGTYNEQFF. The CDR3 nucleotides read TGTGCCAGCACTGAGCGGCAGGGTACATACAATGAGCAGTTCTTC.

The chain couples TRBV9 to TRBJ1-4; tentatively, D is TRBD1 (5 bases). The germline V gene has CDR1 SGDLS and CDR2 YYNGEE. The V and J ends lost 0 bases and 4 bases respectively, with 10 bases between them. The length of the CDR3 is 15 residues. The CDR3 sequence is CASSVEEGYNEKLFF. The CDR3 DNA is TGTGCCAGCAGCGTAGAGGAGGGGTATAATGAAAAACTGTTTTTT.

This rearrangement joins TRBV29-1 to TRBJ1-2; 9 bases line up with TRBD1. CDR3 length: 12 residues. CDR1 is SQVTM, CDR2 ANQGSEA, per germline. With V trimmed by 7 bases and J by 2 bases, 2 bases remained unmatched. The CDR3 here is CSGGQGNYGYTF. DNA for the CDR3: TGCAGCGGAGGACAGGGGAACTATGGCTACACCTTC.

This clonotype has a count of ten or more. Here the CDR3 DNA reads TGTGCCAGCAGTTTAACTAGCTCGGCAGATACGCAGTATTTT. Translating it yields CASSLTSSADTQYF. V is TRBV12-3 or TRBV12-4 and J is TRBJ2-3; possibly TRBD2 for D (6 bases). With 2 bases removed from V and 4 bases from J, the gap between germline ends came to 10 bases. The CDR3 spans 14 residues.

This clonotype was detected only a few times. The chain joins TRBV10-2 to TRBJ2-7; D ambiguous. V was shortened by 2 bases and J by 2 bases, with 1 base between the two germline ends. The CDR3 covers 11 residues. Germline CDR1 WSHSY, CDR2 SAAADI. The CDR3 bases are TGCGCCAGCAGTGAGGCCTACGAGCAGTACTTC. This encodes CASSEAYEQYF.

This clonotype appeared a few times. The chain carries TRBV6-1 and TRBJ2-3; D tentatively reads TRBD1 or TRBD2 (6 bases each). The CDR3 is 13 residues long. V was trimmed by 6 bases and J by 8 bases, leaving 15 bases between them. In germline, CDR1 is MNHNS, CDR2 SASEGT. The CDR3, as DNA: TGTGCCAGCAGCGCCGAAGGGGGGCCTACGCAGTATTTT. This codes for CASSAEGGPTQYF.

The CDR3 here is CASSLGGTSGRAAGELFF. CDR3 DNA sequence: TGTGCCAGCAGTTTAGGTGGAACTAGCGGGAGGGCCGCCGGGGAGCTGTTTTTT. V is TRBV12-3 or TRBV12-4 and J is TRBJ2-2, with 13 bases identical to TRBD2. Unmatched junction bases numbered 8, after V lost 1 base and J lost 6 bases. The CDR3 spans 18 residues.

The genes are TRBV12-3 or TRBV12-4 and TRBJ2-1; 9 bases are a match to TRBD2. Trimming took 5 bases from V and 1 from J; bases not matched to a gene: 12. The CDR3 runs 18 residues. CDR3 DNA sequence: TGTGCCAGCAGTCAGGTTAGCGGGAGACCGAGATCCTACAATGAGCAGTTCTTC. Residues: CASSQVSGRPRSYNEQFF.

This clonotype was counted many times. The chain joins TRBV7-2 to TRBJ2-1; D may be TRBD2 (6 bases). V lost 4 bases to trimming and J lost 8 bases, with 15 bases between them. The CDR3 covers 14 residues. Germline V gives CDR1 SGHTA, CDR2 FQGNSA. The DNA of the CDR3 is TGTGCCAGCAGCTCCCACCGGGAGATGGATGAGCAGTTCTTC. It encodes CASSSHREMDEQFF. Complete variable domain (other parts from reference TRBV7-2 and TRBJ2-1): GAGVSQSPSNKVTEKGKDVELRCDPISGHTALYWYRQSLGQGLEFLIYFQGNSAPDKSGLPSDRFSAERTGGSVSTLTIQRTQQEDSAVYLCASSSHREMDEQFFGPGTRLTVL.

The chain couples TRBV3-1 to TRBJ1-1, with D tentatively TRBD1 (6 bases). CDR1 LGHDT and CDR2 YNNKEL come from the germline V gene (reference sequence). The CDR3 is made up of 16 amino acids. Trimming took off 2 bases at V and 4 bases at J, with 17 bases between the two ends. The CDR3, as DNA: TGTGCCAGCAGCCAAACAGGGACCTATTCGGGCACTGAAGCTTTCTTT. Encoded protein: CASSQTGTYSGTEAFF.

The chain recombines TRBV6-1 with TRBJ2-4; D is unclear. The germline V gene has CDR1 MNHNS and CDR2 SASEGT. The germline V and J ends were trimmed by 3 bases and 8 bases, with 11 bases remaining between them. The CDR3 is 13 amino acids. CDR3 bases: TGTGCCAGCAGTGAGGTCCCCCGGGACATTCAGTACTTC. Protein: CASSEVPRDIQYF.

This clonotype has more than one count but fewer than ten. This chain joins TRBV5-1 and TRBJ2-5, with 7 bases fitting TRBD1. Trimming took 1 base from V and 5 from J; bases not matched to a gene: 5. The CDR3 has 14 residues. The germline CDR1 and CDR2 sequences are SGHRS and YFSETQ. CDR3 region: CASSLRTGRETQYF. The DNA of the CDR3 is TGCGCCAGCAGCTTGCGGACAGGACGTGAGACCCAGTACTTC.

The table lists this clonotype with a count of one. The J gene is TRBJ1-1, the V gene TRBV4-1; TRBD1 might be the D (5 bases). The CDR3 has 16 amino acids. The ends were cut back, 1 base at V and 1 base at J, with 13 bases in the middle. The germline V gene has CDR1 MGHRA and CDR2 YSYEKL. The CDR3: CASSQGDVTGNTEAFF. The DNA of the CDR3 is TGCGCCAGCAGCCAAGGGGACGTCACGGGGAACACTGAAGCTTTCTTT.

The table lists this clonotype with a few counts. CDR3 residues: CASSEIRNTGELFF. The CDR3 bases are TGCGCCAGCAGTGAGATAAGGAACACCGGGGAGCTGTTTTTT. The chain joins TRBV10-2 to TRBJ2-2; D unresolved. The CDR3 loop spans 14 amino acids. Germline V gene data show CDR1 as WSHSY and CDR2 as SAAADI. Trimming pared 2 bases from V and 1 base from J, leaving 5 bases between.

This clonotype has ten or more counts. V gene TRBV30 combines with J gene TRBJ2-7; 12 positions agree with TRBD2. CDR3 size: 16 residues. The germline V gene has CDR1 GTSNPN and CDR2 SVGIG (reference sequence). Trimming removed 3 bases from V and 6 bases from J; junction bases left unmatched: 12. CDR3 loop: CAWRRPRLAGESEQYF. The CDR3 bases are TGTGCCTGGAGGCGGCCCCGACTAGCGGGAGAGAGCGAGCAGTACTTC.

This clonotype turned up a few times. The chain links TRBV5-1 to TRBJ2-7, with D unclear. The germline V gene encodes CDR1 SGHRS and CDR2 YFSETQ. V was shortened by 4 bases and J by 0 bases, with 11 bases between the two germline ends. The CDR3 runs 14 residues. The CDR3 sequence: CASSPGGASYEQYF. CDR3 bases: TGCGCCAGCAGCCCGGGCGGAGCCTCCTACGAGCAGTACTTC.

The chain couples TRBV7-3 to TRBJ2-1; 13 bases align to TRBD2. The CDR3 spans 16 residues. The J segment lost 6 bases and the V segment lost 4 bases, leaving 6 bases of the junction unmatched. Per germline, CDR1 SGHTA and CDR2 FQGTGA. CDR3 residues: CASSSRTSGSGNEQFF. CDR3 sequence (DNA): TGTGCCAGCAGCTCCCGGACTAGCGGGAGTGGCAATGAGCAGTTCTTC.

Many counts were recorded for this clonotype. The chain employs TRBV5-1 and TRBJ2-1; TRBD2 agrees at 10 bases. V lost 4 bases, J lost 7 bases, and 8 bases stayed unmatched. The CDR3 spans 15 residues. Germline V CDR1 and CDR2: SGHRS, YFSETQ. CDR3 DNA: TGCGCCAGCAGCCTGGGGACTAGCGAGGTTAATGAGCAGTTCTTC. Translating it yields CASSLGTSEVNEQFF. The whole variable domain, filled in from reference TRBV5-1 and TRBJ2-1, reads KAGVTQTPRYLIKTRGQQVTLSCSPISGHRSVSWYQQTPGQGLQFLFEYFSETQRNKGNFPGRFSGRQFSNSRSEMNVSTLELGDSALYLCASSLGTSEVNEQFFGPGTRLTVL.

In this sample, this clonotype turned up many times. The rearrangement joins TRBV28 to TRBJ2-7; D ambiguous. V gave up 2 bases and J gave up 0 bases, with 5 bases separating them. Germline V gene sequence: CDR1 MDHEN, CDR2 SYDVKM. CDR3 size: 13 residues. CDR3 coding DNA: TGTGCCAGCAGTTTAATCGGCTCCTACGAGCAGTACTTC. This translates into CASSLIGSYEQYF.

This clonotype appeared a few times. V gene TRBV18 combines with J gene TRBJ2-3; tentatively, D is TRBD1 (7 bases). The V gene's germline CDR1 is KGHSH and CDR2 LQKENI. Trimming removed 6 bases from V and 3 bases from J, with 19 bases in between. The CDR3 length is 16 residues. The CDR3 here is CASSPRIPGGTDTQYF. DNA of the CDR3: TGTGCCAGCTCTCCTAGGATCCCAGGGGGGACAGATACGCAGTATTTT. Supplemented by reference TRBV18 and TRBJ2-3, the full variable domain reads NAGVMQNPRHLVRRRGQEARLRCSPMKGHSHVYWYRQLPEEGLKFMVYLQKENIIDESGMPKERFSAEFPKEGPSILRIQQVVRGDSAAYFCASSPRIPGGTDTQYFGPGTRLTVL.

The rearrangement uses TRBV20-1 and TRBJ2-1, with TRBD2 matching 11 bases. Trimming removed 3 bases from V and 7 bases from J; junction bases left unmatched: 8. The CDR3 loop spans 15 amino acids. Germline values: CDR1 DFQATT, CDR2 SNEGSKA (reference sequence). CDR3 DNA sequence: TGCAGTGCTAGCGAGCTAGCGGGAGGTGAGAATGAGCAGTTCTTC. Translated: CSASELAGGENEQFF.

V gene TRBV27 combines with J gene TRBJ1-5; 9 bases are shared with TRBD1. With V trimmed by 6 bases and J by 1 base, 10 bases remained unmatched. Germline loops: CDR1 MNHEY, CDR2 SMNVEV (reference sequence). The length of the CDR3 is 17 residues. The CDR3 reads CASRTSGTGISNQPQHF. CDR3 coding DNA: TGTGCCAGCAGAACTTCCGGGACAGGGATAAGCAATCAGCCCCAGCATTTT.

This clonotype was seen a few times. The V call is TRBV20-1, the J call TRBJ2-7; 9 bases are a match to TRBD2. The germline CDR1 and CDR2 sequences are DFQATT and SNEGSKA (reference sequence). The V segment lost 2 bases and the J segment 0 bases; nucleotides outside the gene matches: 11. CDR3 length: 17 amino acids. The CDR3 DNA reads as TGCAGTGCTAGATCCATCGGGGGTAGCGGGAGCTCCTACGAGCAGTACTTC. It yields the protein CSARSIGGSGSSYEQYF.

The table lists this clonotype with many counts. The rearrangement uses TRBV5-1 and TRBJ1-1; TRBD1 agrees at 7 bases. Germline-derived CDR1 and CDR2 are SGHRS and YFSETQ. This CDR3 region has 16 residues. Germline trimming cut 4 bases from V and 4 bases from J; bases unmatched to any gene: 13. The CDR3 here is CASSAYDRDGSTEAFF. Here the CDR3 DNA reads TGCGCCAGCAGCGCTTATGACAGGGACGGGAGCACTGAAGCTTTCTTT. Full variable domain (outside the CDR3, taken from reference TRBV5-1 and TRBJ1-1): KAGVTQTPRYLIKTRGQQVTLSCSPISGHRSVSWYQQTPGQGLQFLFEYFSETQRNKGNFPGRFSGRQFSNSRSEMNVSTLELGDSALYLCASSAYDRDGSTEAFFGQGTRLTVV.

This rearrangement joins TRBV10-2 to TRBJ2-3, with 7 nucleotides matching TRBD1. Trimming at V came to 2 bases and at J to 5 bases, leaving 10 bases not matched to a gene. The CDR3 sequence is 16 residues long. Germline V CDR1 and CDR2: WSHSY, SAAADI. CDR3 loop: CASSETGAVRGDTQYF. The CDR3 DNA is TGCGCCAGCAGTGAGACAGGGGCGGTTCGAGGAGATACGCAGTATTTT.

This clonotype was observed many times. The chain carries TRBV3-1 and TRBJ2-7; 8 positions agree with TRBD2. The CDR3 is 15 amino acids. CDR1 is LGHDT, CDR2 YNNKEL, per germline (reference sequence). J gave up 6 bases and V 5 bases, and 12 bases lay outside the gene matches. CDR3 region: CASSETWTSKVEQYF. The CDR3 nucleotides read TGTGCCAGCAGCGAAACTTGGACTAGCAAGGTCGAGCAGTACTTC.